The rows below give T cell receptor beta chains drawn from one sample of a study of patients and donors after allogeneic stem cell transplantation. One entry per CDR3 protein results from TCRdb running MiXCR on the RT-PCR reads. Seen here are roughly 960,000 distinct CDR3 sequences, roughly 18% observed once, and the top ten hold approximately 5.9%. The sample was blood, either unsorted or a sorted T cell fraction (not recorded which). The receptors shown here come from a human donor who was either an allogeneic HSCT recipient or a stem cell or donor lymphocyte infusion donor (not recorded which). It is not recorded whose cells these are; they may come from a transplant donor. Each CDR3 is given with its conserved first and last residue. Each record gives: D gene, J gene, V gene, CDR3 protein. The D gene is left open where the match is weak.

TRBD1 | TRBJ2-5 | TRBV12-3/TRBV12-4 | CASRVTGVETQYF
. | TRBJ2-6 | TRBV2 | CATGGSGANVLTF
. | TRBJ2-7 | TRBV5-1 | CASWYYEQYF
. | TRBJ2-6 | TRBV4-3 | CASSPGDGGANVLTF
TRBD2 | TRBJ2-1 | TRBV6-4 | CASSLSSGGDYNEQFF
. | TRBJ2-1 | TRBV30 | CAWSPGNEQFF
TRBD2 | TRBJ2-7 | TRBV7-6 | CASSPRTSGTDEQYF
. | TRBJ2-2 | TRBV23-1 | CASSHQPAGPTPGSCFF
. | TRBJ1-3 | TRBV30 | CAWSGGNTIYF
. | TRBJ2-1 | TRBV4-2 | CASSPERTYNEQFF
. | TRBJ2-5 | TRBV20-1 | CSACSSQETQYF
. | TRBJ2-1 | TRBV7-7 | CASSLAQRASYNEQFF
. | TRBJ2-7 | TRBV10-3 | CAPLNCPNSYEQYF
. | TRBJ2-5 | TRBV7-3 | CASSPTTHIAETQYF
TRBD1 | TRBJ2-7 | TRBV6-2/TRBV6-3 | CASRPGQGREYF
. | TRBJ2-3 | TRBV20-1 | CSAREWSDTQYF
TRBD2 | TRBJ2-3 | TRBV4-1 | CASSYFGTNTDTQYF
TRBD1 | TRBJ2-1 | TRBV20-1 | CSARGQGANEQFF
TRBD1 | TRBJ1-1 | TRBV20-1 | CSAQTGGNTEAFF
. | TRBJ1-1 | TRBV20-1 | CSARGRTGNTEAFF
. | TRBJ2-2 | TRBV9 | CASSPRRYTGELFF
. | TRBJ2-7 | TRBV15 | CATSSTAWKGGSYEQYF
. | TRBJ2-7 | TRBV5-6 | CASSLGPRGVREQYF
. | TRBJ2-7 | TRBV20-1 | CSALDTNSYEQYF
TRBD1 | TRBJ2-1 | TRBV20-1 | CSAVTGTGNNEQFF
TRBD1 | TRBJ2-7 | TRBV7-2 | CASSFGGTGGYEQYF
TRBD2 | TRBJ2-2 | TRBV20-1 | CSALGLAGVGTGELFF
. | TRBJ1-1 | TRBV11-2 | CASSLGPAGLNTEAFF
. | TRBJ1-1 | TRBV9 | CASSVVGAPGTEAFF
. | TRBJ2-7 | TRBV15 | CATSRDSVRNEQYF
. | TRBJ2-1 | TRBV29-1 | CSVSGAGNEQFF
. | TRBJ2-7 | TRBV6-5 | CASSLSRDVLYF
. | TRBJ1-2 | TRBV9 | CASSFSLRQPNYGYTF
TRBD1 | TRBJ2-5 | TRBV5-1 | CASSSGQVHQETQYF
TRBD2 | TRBJ2-7 | TRBV28 | CASMIAGAPYEQYF
. | TRBJ1-5 | TRBV6-2/TRBV6-3 | CASSYSGGGGQPQHF
TRBD1 | TRBJ1-1 | TRBV7-6 | CASSTRQGTEAFF
TRBD2 | TRBJ2-1 | TRBV5-6 | CASRPGGSLNEQFF
TRBD1 | TRBJ2-1 | TRBV20-1 | CSARAGQGPNEQFF
. | TRBJ1-1 | TRBV10-3 | CAISESLVPPGRKGAFF
. | TRBJ2-3 | TRBV5-1 | CASSLKFADTQYF
. | TRBJ2-1 | TRBV20-1 | CSARAPNEQFF
TRBD1 | TRBJ2-7 | TRBV11-2 | CASSLDLGTGLYEQYF
TRBD1 | TRBJ2-3 | TRBV7-9 | CASSMGQGRDTQYF
. | TRBJ2-7 | TRBV29-1 | CSVRAAVSYEQYF
TRBD1 | TRBJ2-1 | TRBV5-1 | CASSPGQGRGNEQFF
TRBD1 | TRBJ1-2 | TRBV24-1 | CATSDLDRAYGYTF
. | TRBJ2-7 | TRBV10-3 | CATTGRVGYEQYF
. | TRBJ2-7 | TRBV2 | CASATGPSYEQYF
TRBD1 | TRBJ2-6 | TRBV27 | CASTTGGVGANVLTF
. | TRBJ2-6 | TRBV3-1 | CASSTRDSSGANVLTF
. | TRBJ2-7 | TRBV21-1 | CANSRRKDPYEQYF
. | TRBJ1-4 | TRBV13 | CASRQQGWQEKLFF
TRBD1 | TRBJ1-5 | TRBV6-1 | CASSAPSGGRQPQHF
. | TRBJ2-3 | TRBV3-1 | CASSPQGLRRESDTQYF
. | TRBJ2-1 | TRBV12-5 | CASGVGVEQFF
TRBD1 | TRBJ1-2 | TRBV12-3/TRBV12-4 | CASSGFPPGQGAHTF
. | TRBJ1-5 | TRBV21-1 | CASSFLRTENSNQPQHF